The following is a T cell receptor (beta chain) sequence with its context. Assay: immunoSEQ multiplex PCR; the TCRdb copy retains only in-frame clones and omits some. Of about 61,000 clones in the sample, about 90% were seen once. CDR3 size: 12 residues. V lost 8 bases to trimming and J lost 6 bases, with 14 bases between them. Per the germline V gene, CDR1 is SGHTA and CDR2 is FQGNSA. The data derive from a study of control samples from healthy donors and cancer patients. The sample taken for sequencing was PBMCs. V gene TRBV7-2 combines with J gene TRBJ2-7; D unclear. The clonotype originates from a man in his 60s with colorectal cancer. In nucleotides, the CDR3 is TGTGCCAGCGCTTGGGTACCGGGCGAGCAGTACTTC. Protein sequence: CASAWVPGEQYF.